In this sample, the clone carrying this TCR beta chain turned up a few times. The data derive from a study of blood T cell repertoires in COVID-19. The wider study: Researchers got acute and convalescent COVID-19 samples from the United States, Italy and Spain. Sources were T cells, B-cell-depleted T cells, or PBMCs; the material itself was cDNA or gDNA.

The CDR3 consists of 13 residues. The germline gives CDR1 SGHTA, CDR2 FQGNSA. Germline trimming cut 7 bases from V and 5 bases from J; bases unmatched to any gene: 6. As handled by the study authors: Amplified reference gene primers provided the basis for estimating nucleated cell counts. Profiled with immunoSEQ multiplex PCR; TCRdb holds only in-frame clones, not every one. V, J and clone size are those of that table, while D and trimming were read from the DNA. This table has 200,000 to 250,000 clones, 85% appearing once. This clonotype was sampled from a woman in her seventies with COVID-19, enrolled during active disease. The rearrangement uses TRBV7-2 and TRBJ2-5, with 8 bases identical to TRBD1. Sequenced input: peripheral blood. CDR3 sequence (DNA): TGTGCCAGCAACCTCAGGGGGCAGGAGACCCAGTACTTC. Translated, it gives CASNLRGQETQYF.